This TCR beta chain was obtained from a study of CD8+CD57+ T cells in acquired aplastic anemia. As for the study in general: Mean DNA quantity obtained from sorted CD4+ and CD8+ cells was about 3 ug. Healthy-donor CD4+ cells averaged about 9.9 million reads.

This clonotype has only one observation. Its antigen is not identified. One end of the junction is discordant with germline, which a read error may explain. Regarding the study as a whole: Patients and healthy controls showed no significant CD8+ Simpson's diversity difference. Roughly 31 was the count of CD8+ CDR3 sequences that patients shared with controls.

TCR beta VDJ and CDR3 were profiled, and genomic DNA was the template. MiXCR, run by TCRdb on the reads, gives a single entry per CDR3 protein. The sample includes about 170,000 distinct CDR3 sequences, about three fifths of them seen just once. The receptor was isolated from a human donor in good health. Sequencing was performed on sorted CD4+, CD8+, or CD8+CD57+ T cells (not recorded which) from PBMCs.

CDR3 in DNA: TGTGCTAGCAGCACCGGGACTAGCGGGAGTGGGGGGGAGCAGTTCTTC. Encoded protein: CASSTGTSGSGGEQFF. The chain employs TRBV7-3 and TRBJ2-1; 14 bases agree with TRBD2. CDR1 SGHTA and CDR2 FQGTGA come from the germline V gene. The CDR3 totals 16 residues.